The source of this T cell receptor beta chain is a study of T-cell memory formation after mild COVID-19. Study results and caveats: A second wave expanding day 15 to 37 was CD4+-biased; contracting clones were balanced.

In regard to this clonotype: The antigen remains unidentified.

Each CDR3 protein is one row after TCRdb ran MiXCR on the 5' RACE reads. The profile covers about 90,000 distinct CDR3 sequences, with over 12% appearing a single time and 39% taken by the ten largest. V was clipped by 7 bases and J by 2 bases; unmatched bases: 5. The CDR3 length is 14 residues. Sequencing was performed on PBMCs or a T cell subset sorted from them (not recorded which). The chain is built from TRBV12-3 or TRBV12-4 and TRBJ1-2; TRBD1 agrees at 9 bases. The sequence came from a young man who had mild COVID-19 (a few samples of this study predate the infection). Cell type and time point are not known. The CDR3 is CASTDRGENYGYTF. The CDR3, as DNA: TGTGCCAGCACCGACAGGGGGGAAAACTATGGCTACACCTTC.